This entry describes one T cell receptor beta chain. Its specificity is not known. The V segment lost 6 bases and the J segment 4 bases; nucleotides outside the gene matches: 11. Germline V lookup: CDR1 MDHEN, CDR2 SYDVKM. This CDR3 contains 17 residues. This sample is part of a study of radiation and T cells in renal cell carcinoma. Study context: Nephrectomy followed 15 Gy stereotactic body radiation by 4 weeks.

Described time point: baseline pretreatment blood. The treatment: 15 Gy SBRT to primary tumor, nephrectomy 4 weeks later. This renal cell carcinoma was of the clear cell type. Study-wide points: From baseline, blood top tumor clonotypes peaked at 2 weeks post-radiation.

Libraries were prepared by immunoSEQ multiplex PCR; TCRdb keeps only in-frame clonotypes and omits some of them. Of about 130,000 clones listed, roughly 80% were seen once; the top ten hold approximately 3%. The sequence was collected from an older woman with renal cell carcinoma. The V call is TRBV28, the J call TRBJ1-5; 11 bases are a match to TRBD1. The specimen was blood, collected from a patient whose treatment included radiotherapy and nephrectomy. The CDR3 nucleotides read TGTGCCAGCAGAACGACCTTCCGGGACAGGGGGAATCAGCCCCAGCATTTT. It is translated as CASRTTFRDRGNQPQHF.